This T cell receptor (beta chain) was recovered during a study of identical twins. General study points: A lower insertion count was a feature of abundant cord blood beta clonotypes, with no such feature in memory repertoires. Surplus twin overlap in beta out-of-frame sequences was less pronounced. The authors noted that invariant MAIT and iNKT cells could partly confound zero-insertion analyses.

Addition of a universal primer site occurred through template switching, and cDNA carried unique molecular identifiers. One entry per CDR3 protein results from TCRdb running MiXCR on the 5' RACE reads. Altogether over 550,000 distinct CDR3 sequences are present, about 7% being singletons, with the ten largest covering approximately 1.5%. The CDR3 covers 17 residues. Germline lookup yields CDR1 SGHRS and CDR2 YFSETQ. Trimming took off 1 base at V and 3 bases at J, with 17 bases between the two ends. This clonotype was observed many times. The target antigen is unknown. The same data also went into a second study, on yellow fever vaccine responses in identical twins.

V and J are TRBV5-1 and TRBJ2-1; D may correspond to TRBD1 or TRBD2 (5 bases each). The source material was PBMCs. This receptor was taken from a woman under 30 in good health. The CDR3 DNA follows: TGCGCCAGCAGCTTGCAGGGAACTAGTCCTTTCTACAATGAGCAGTTCTTC. Protein sequence: CASSLQGTSPFYNEQFF.